The T cell receptor (beta chain) under discussion was sequenced for a study of OX40 agonist ivuxolimab in advanced cancers. TCRdb's table, derived via immunoSEQ multiplex PCR, lists solely in-frame clones and lacks some. The sample includes nearly 85,000 clones, approximately 83% seen only once; the top ten take just under 2%. V gave up 10 bases and J gave up 0 bases; unmatched junction bases: 4. Germline CDR1 MNHEY, CDR2 SVGAGI. There are 14 residues in the CDR3. The chain combines TRBV6-5 with TRBJ2-4; 9 positions agree with TRBD1. Sequenced material: CD4+ or CD8+ T cells sorted from blood, taken in a trial of the OX40 agonist ivuxolimab. The source of this sequence is an adult with an advanced solid tumor such as melanoma, head and neck, liver or kidney cancer. CDR3 sequence: CATGQGLAKNIQYF. DNA of the CDR3: TGTGCCACTGGACAGGGGTTAGCCAAAAACATTCAGTACTTC.